The next 26 T cell receptor beta chains were all read from a single sample in a study of spatial heterogeneity in lung cancer. MiXCR was run by TCRdb on the 5' RACE reads, yielding one entry per CDR3 protein. The table shows some 100,000 distinct CDR3 sequences, with roughly 8.7% occurring only once. Described time point: sample taken at primary tumor resection. Whole RNA from tumor, nontumor lung or frozen PBMC was sequenced unsorted. Source: PBMCs, taken at surgery. The receptors originated from a male donor with early-stage non-small cell lung cancer.

This clonotype came up many times. This sequence joins TRBV24-1 and TRBJ2-1; 12 bases line up with TRBD2. From germline, CDR1 is KGHDR and CDR2 SFDVKD. Losses at the gene ends were 4 bases for V and 3 bases for J; bases not matched to a gene: 6. The CDR3 is 17 amino acids. The CDR3 DNA reads as TGTGCCACCAGTGAGACTAGCGGGAGTGCGGGCTACAATGAGCAGTTCTTC. Protein sequence: CATSETSGSAGYNEQFF.

In its sample, this clonotype was seen a few times. This chain connects TRBV18 to TRBJ2-3; D remains unclear. This CDR3 region has 13 residues. Trimming pared 4 bases from V and 6 bases from J, leaving 11 bases between. Germline-derived CDR1 and CDR2 are KGHSH and LQKENI. The DNA for the CDR3 is TGTGCCAGCTCACTACTTCTAAGTGATACGCAGTATTTT. Encoded protein: CASSLLLSDTQYF.

This clonotype was detected many times. The genes are TRBV20-1 and TRBJ1-5, with D perhaps matching TRBD1 (5 bases). V was clipped by 4 bases and J by 1 base, with 8 bases between them. CDR3 length: 13 amino acids. The germline V gene has CDR1 DFQATT and CDR2 SNEGSKA (reference sequence). The DNA for the CDR3 is TGCAGTGCTAACCGGGACAGCAATCAGCCCCAGCATTTT. Amino acids: CSANRDSNQPQHF.

Here the CDR3 reads CASRPTGAGETQYF. CDR3 coding DNA: TGCGCCAGCAGGCCCACAGGGGCAGGGGAGACCCAGTACTTC. V and J are TRBV5-1 and TRBJ2-5; 7 bases are a match to TRBD1. The CDR3 sequence is 14 residues long. V shed 5 bases and J 5 bases; nucleotides not matched to a gene: 9. The germline gives CDR1 SGHRS, CDR2 YFSETQ. Full variable domain (rest looked up from reference TRBV5-1 and TRBJ2-5): KAGVTQTPRYLIKTRGQQVTLSCSPISGHRSVSWYQQTPGQGLQFLFEYFSETQRNKGNFPGRFSGRQFSNSRSEMNVSTLELGDSALYLCASRPTGAGETQYFGPGTRLLVL.

This clonotype has at least ten counts. The genes are TRBV6-1 and TRBJ2-6, with 9 bases lining up with TRBD1. The CDR3 totals 17 residues. Germline-derived CDR1 and CDR2 are MNHNS and SASEGT. After removal of 10 bases from V and 0 bases from J, the junction contained 10 bases not matched to a gene. DNA for the CDR3: TGTGCCACCTGGGACAGGGACCCCGCCTCTGGGGCCAACGTCCTGACTTTC. This encodes CATWDRDPASGANVLTF.

This clonotype was counted ten times or more. The genes are TRBV5-1 and TRBJ2-7; D not resolved. CDR1 and CDR2 from the germline V gene are SGHRS and YFSETQ. Trimming took off 3 bases at V and 0 bases at J, with 10 bases between the two ends. This CDR3 is 14 amino acids long. The CDR3 loop reads CASSSPMGSYEQYF. The CDR3 DNA sequence: TGCGCCAGCAGCTCCCCCATGGGCTCCTACGAGCAGTACTTC. Combining the CDR3 with reference TRBV5-1 and TRBJ2-7 gives the whole variable domain KAGVTQTPRYLIKTRGQQVTLSCSPISGHRSVSWYQQTPGQGLQFLFEYFSETQRNKGNFPGRFSGRQFSNSRSEMNVSTLELGDSALYLCASSSPMGSYEQYFGPGTRLTVT.

For this clonotype: With a much larger clone just one base away, this may be a read error. The gene calls are TRBV2 and TRBJ1-6; TRBD1 matches at 8 bases. Germline-derived CDR1 and CDR2 are SNHLY and FYNNEI. The CDR3 length is 13 residues. The CDR3 reads CTTDRERNSPLHF. CDR3 DNA: TGTACCACGGACAGGGAACGGAATTCACCCCTCCACTTT.

This clonotype showed up just a few times. This rearrangement joins TRBV5-1 to TRBJ2-5, with D possibly TRBD1 on 6 matching bases. The CDR3 is 14 residues long. Between the trimmed V and J ends, which lost 2 bases and 0 bases, there was a span of 8 bases. Germline CDR1 and CDR2: SGHRS and YFSETQ. The CDR3 bases are TGCGCCAGCAGCTTAACAGGGTACCAAGAGACCCAGTACTTC. Amino acids: CASSLTGYQETQYF.

This clonotype was recorded many times. V gene TRBV28 combines with J gene TRBJ1-2; 9 nucleotides line up with TRBD1. In germline, CDR1 is MDHEN, CDR2 SYDVKM. The CDR3 covers 13 residues. The J segment lost 8 bases and the V segment lost 5 bases, leaving 6 bases of the junction unmatched. The CDR3 sequence is CASSGQGFLGYTF. CDR3 in DNA: TGTGCCAGCAGTGGACAGGGGTTCTTAGGCTACACCTTC.

This clonotype came up many times. This chain uses TRBV6-5 with TRBJ1-5; the match to TRBD1 covers 8 bases. The CDR3 loop spans 13 amino acids. Per the germline V gene, CDR1 is MNHEY and CDR2 is SVGAGI. V dropped 4 bases and J dropped 5; count of bases not matched to a gene: 1. CDR3 loop: CASSSGGHQPQHF. The CDR3 DNA is TGTGCCAGCAGTTCAGGGGGCCATCAGCCCCAGCATTTT.

The table lists this clonotype with a few counts. The chain links TRBV6-5 to TRBJ2-5; 10 nucleotides align to TRBD1. The CDR3 contains 13 residues. Germline values: CDR1 MNHEY, CDR2 SVGAGI. V was clipped by 7 bases and J by 5 bases; unmatched bases: 4. The CDR3 DNA is TGTGCCAGCAAGAGGACAGGGGGGGAGACCCAGTACTTC. Its protein product is CASKRTGGETQYF.

A few counts support this clonotype. The CDR3 DNA sequence: TGTGCCAGCAGTTACTCGGACAGGGGTCCCTACGAGCAGTACTTC. Protein: CASSYSDRGPYEQYF. The gene calls are TRBV6-6 and TRBJ2-7; 9 nucleotides match TRBD1. V dropped 0 bases and J dropped 2; count of bases not matched to a gene: 2. Germline V CDR1 and CDR2: MNHNY, SVGAGI (reference sequence). The CDR3 is 15 amino acids.

The gene calls are TRBV5-1 and TRBJ1-3; TRBD1 agrees at 7 bases. V dropped 7 bases and J dropped 4; count of bases not matched to a gene: 11. The CDR3 has 15 amino acids. Germline assignment: CDR1 SGHRS and CDR2 YFSETQ. The CDR3, as DNA: TGCGCCAGCTCTACCGGGGACAGTTCCGGAAACACCATATATTTT. Translation gives CASSTGDSSGNTIYF.

This clonotype was counted at least ten times. The chain is built from TRBV5-6 and TRBJ2-5, with TRBD2 identical over 8 bases. The trim removed 4 bases at V and 5 bases at J, leaving 4 bases unmatched. Germline assignment: CDR1 SGHDT and CDR2 YYEEEE. The CDR3 is 13 amino acids. This chain's CDR3 is CASSISGTETQYF. The CDR3 DNA sequence: TGTGCCAGCAGCATTAGCGGGACGGAGACCCAGTACTTC.

This clonotype has more than one count but fewer than ten. The chain employs TRBV5-4 and TRBJ1-1; TRBD1 is a possible D gene (6 bases). The V gene lost 0 bases and the J gene lost 6 bases, with 15 bases spanning the gap. The CDR3 runs to 15 residues. Looked up from germline, CDR1 is SGHNT and CDR2 is YYREEE (reference sequence). For the CDR3, the DNA is TGTGCCAGCAGCTTGGAGACGGGGGCCGGGGCTGAAGCTTTCTTT. It yields the protein CASSLETGAGAEAFF.

This clonotype has ten or more counts. The chain has TRBV2 and TRBJ2-7; 15 bases are a match to TRBD2. Germline CDR1 reads SNHLY; CDR2 reads FYNNEI. This CDR3 has 16 residues. J gave up 5 bases and V 5 bases, and 7 bases lay outside the gene matches. The DNA of the CDR3 is TGTGCCAGCAGTCGCGGACTAGCGGGGGGGCCCCACGAGCAGTACTTC. Translated, it gives CASSRGLAGGPHEQYF.

This clonotype has just a few counts. The CDR3 DNA follows: TGCGCCAGCAGCTTGGATCTTTGGGACCCCCTCACAGATACGCAGTATTTT. Protein sequence: CASSLDLWDPLTDTQYF. V is TRBV5-1 and J is TRBJ2-3; possibly TRBD1 or TRBD2 for D (5 bases each). This CDR3 contains 17 residues. Looked up from germline, CDR1 is SGHRS and CDR2 is YFSETQ. V shed 0 bases and J shed 2 bases, with 16 bases lying between them.

This clonotype was counted only a few times. This sequence joins TRBV9 and TRBJ2-3; no clear D gene. The V and J ends lost 5 bases and 5 bases respectively, with 12 bases between them. The CDR3 runs to 13 residues. Germline assignment: CDR1 SGDLS and CDR2 YYNGEE. In DNA form, the CDR3 reads TGTGCCAGCAGTCCGGACGTAAGAGATACGCAGTATTTT. Amino acid sequence: CASSPDVRDTQYF.

The sample holds a few counts of this clonotype. The V and J genes are TRBV7-9 and TRBJ2-3; 9 positions agree with TRBD2. CDR1 and CDR2 (germline): SEHNR, FQNEAQ (reference sequence). The CDR3 contains 17 residues. V trimming: 5 bases; J trimming: 3 bases; junction bases outside the gene matches: 12. CDR3 DNA: TGTGCCAGCAGCCGACAAACGGGACTAGCACGGACAGATACGCAGTATTTT. As protein: CASSRQTGLARTDTQYF.

This clonotype was counted ten times or more. The chain is built from TRBV3-1 and TRBJ2-3; TRBD2 agrees at 10 bases. Germline V lookup: CDR1 LGHDT, CDR2 YNNKEL (reference sequence). This CDR3 contains 16 residues. The V gene end was trimmed by 5 bases and the J gene end by 3 bases; junction bases not matched to a gene: 8. The CDR3 region has the DNA TGTGCCAGCAGCTTCTCGGGACTAGCGCGTACAGATACGCAGTATTTT. It specifies CASSFSGLARTDTQYF.

The sample holds a few counts of this clonotype. The chain is built from TRBV6-1 and TRBJ2-1; possibly TRBD2 for D (5 bases). The CDR3 covers 13 residues. The V gene's germline CDR1 is MNHNS and CDR2 SASEGT. With 3 bases removed from V and 15 bases from J, the gap between germline ends came to 18 bases. The CDR3 protein is CASSELRADRGFF. The CDR3 DNA reads TGTGCCAGCAGTGAGTTACGGGCAGACCGGGGGTTCTTC.

A few counts support this clonotype. The chain joins TRBV21-1 to TRBJ1-1; TRBD1 reflects the table's D call only, with no check against the DNA. TRBV21-1 is a known pseudogene. The length of the CDR3 is 14 residues. This CDR3 is CASSNQGSDTEAFF. The CDR3 coding sequence is TGTGCCAGCAGCAACCAGGGGTCGGACACTGAAGCTTTCTTT.

The chain combines TRBV3-1 with TRBJ1-5; D may be TRBD1 (5 bases). V dropped 4 bases and J dropped 0 bases, with 7 bases sitting between them. Germline CDR1 LGHDT, CDR2 YNNKEL (reference sequence). The CDR3 length is 14 residues. The chain's CDR3 is CASSLGHSNQPQHF. CDR3 DNA sequence: TGTGCCAGCAGCCTCGGACATAGCAATCAGCCCCAGCATTTT. Variable domain in full (rest from reference TRBV3-1 and TRBJ1-5): DTAVSQTPKYLVTQMGNDKSIKCEQNLGHDTMYWYKQDSKKFLKIMFSYNNKELIINETVPNRFSPKSPDKAHLNLHINSLELGDSAVYFCASSLGHSNQPQHFGDGTRLSIL.

The chain has TRBV6-5 and TRBJ1-3, with D tentatively TRBD1 (5 bases). The CDR3 loop spans 16 amino acids. The ends were cut back, 0 bases at V and 1 base at J, with 10 bases in the middle. Per germline, CDR1 MNHEY and CDR2 SVGAGI. The CDR3 nucleotides read TGTGCCAGCAGTTACTCACATAGGGGTTCTGGAAACACCATATATTTT. The encoded protein is CASSYSHRGSGNTIYF.

In its sample, this clonotype was seen a few times. V usage is TRBV29-1 and J usage is TRBJ2-7; D is perhaps TRBD1 (6 bases). The CDR3 consists of 13 residues. V lost 6 bases, J lost 4 bases, and 16 bases lay in between. CDR1 is SQVTM, CDR2 ANQGSEA, per germline. Here the CDR3 DNA reads TGCAGCGTAACCCGTTTGACAGGTTACGAGCAGTACTTC. Translated, it gives CSVTRLTGYEQYF.

In this sample, this clonotype turned up a few times. The chain is built from TRBV18 and TRBJ2-7, with 8 bases identical to TRBD1. The germline CDR1 and CDR2 sequences are KGHSH and LQKENI. V lost 3 bases and J lost 2; bases outside the gene matches: 6. The CDR3 totals 15 residues. CDR3 coding DNA: TGTGCCAGCTCACCCGGACAGGGCCTCACCTACGAGCAGTACTTC. It specifies CASSPGQGLTYEQYF. Using reference TRBV18 and TRBJ2-7 for the parts outside the CDR3, the full variable domain is NAGVMQNPRHLVRRRGQEARLRCSPMKGHSHVYWYRQLPEEGLKFMVYLQKENIIDESGMPKERFSAEFPKEGPSILRIQQVVRGDSAAYFCASSPGQGLTYEQYFGPGTRLTVT.